This T cell receptor (beta chain) appears in the sequencing data of a study of blood T cell repertoires in COVID-19 (dated by TCRdb to 2020 to 2022). Looking at the study overall: Samples covering the acute and convalescent phases of COVID-19 were provided by collaborators in the United States, Italy and Spain. Samples were obtained from the ongoing ImmuneRACE study (first 160 participants) and from over 1,000 subjects provided by 6 global collaborators. The repertoires were released in a freely available public database intended as a resource for research on the immune response to SARS-CoV-2. Where available, HLA class I and class II types were obtained from metadata supplied by the sample provider rather than from assay-based typing. The material from the prospective study consisted of cDNA or gDNA derived from T cells, B-cell-depleted T cells, or PBMCs. Nearly every sample came with metadata listing a de-identified subject ID, COVID-19 status, age in years and sex. The dataset comprised deeply sampled blood TCRbeta repertoires from subjects exposed to, actively infected with, or recovered from COVID-19.

The collaborating institutions used their own protocols to collect whole blood in K2EDTA tubes. For TCRbeta analysis, collaborators shipped samples as frozen whole blood, isolated PBMCs, or DNA extracted from either of those sample types. TCRbeta CDR3 regions were amplified from genomic DNA by means of the immunoSEQ Assay, a bias-controlled multiplex PCR. From the authors' description of their analysis: Within the assay, amplification of reference gene primers was used to estimate how many nucleated cells each sample contained. To quantify the absolute abundance of each unique TCRbeta CDR3 rearrangement, sequence reads were collapsed and filtered. Productive Simpson clonality was computed per sample as the square root of Simpson's diversity index over productive rearrangements. TCRdb took over this immuneACCESS table, retaining in-frame rearrangements with V and J assigned. Such tables are incomplete; in checked studies, under half of the missing clones stem from an unresolved V gene, and the remainder is unexplained. The V and J calls and clone size are taken from that table; D and trimming were inferred from the DNA. This sample gives about 180,000 clones in total; approximately 80% of them show up just once. Around 6.8% of the sample goes to the ten largest clones.

Broad study findings and their caveats: Clinical and demographic metadata were provided uncurated, with the amount varying by source and participant.

About this clone: Its antigen is unknown. No base-level quality is on record; no much larger clone is a single base apart.

The CDR3 runs 15 residues from the cysteine to the phenylalanine. The only DNA kept is the CDR3, 45 bases in frame from the first base. CDR1 and CDR2 (KGHSH, LQKENI) derive from the germline V gene. V is cut by 4 bases and J by 8 bases, and the space between the germline ends is 15 bases. In this chain, TRBV18 is recombined with TRBJ1-6, and perhaps TRBD1 as D gene, on 5 matching bases. This receptor was identified in a human donor in a cohort sampled during active COVID-19. Specimen: peripheral blood. The base sequence is TGTGCCAGCTCACAACGGGGGGAAGGTGATTCACCCCTCCACTTT. Its coded protein is CASSQRGEGDSPLHF. With all but the CDR3 taken from the reference TRBV18 and TRBJ1-6 genes, the full variable domain is: NAGVMQNPRHLVRRRGQEARLRCSPMKGHSHVYWYRQLPEEGLKFMVYLQKENIIDESGMPKERFSAEFPKEGPSILRIQQVVRGDSAAYFCASSQRGEGDSPLHFGNGTRLTVT.